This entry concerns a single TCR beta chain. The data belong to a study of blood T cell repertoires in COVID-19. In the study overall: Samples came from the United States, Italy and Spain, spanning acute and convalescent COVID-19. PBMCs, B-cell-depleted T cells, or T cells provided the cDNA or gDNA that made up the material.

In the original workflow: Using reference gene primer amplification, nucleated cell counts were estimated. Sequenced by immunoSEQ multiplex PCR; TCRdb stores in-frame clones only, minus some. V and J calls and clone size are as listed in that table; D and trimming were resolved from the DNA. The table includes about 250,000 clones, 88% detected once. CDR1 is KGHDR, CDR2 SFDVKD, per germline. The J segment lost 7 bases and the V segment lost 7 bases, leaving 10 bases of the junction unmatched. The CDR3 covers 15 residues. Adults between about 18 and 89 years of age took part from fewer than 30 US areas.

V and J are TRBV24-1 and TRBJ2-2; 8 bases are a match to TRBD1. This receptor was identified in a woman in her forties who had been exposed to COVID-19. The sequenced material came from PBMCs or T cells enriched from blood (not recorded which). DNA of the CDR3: TGTGCCACCAGGGAATCAGGGGGCGCAAACGGGGAGCTGTTTTTT. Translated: CATRESGGANGELFF.